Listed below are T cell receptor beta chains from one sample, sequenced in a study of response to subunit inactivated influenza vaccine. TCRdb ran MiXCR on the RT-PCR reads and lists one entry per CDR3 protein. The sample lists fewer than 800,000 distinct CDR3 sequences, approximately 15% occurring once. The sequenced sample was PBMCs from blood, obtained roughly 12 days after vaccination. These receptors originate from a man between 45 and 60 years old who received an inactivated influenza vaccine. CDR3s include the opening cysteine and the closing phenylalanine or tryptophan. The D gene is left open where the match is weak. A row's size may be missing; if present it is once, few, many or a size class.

CSKNQGHYEQYF	TGCAGTAAAAATCAGGGGCACTACGAGCAGTACTTC	12	TRBV20-1	TRBJ2-7	-	-
CASSSGVNQPQHF	TGTGCCAGCAGCTCAGGGGTGAATCAGCCCCAGCATTTT	13	TRBV7-9	TRBJ1-5	many	-
CASNWGDSTNSGANVLTF	TGTGCCAGCAACTGGGGGGACTCCACTAACTCTGGGGCCAACGTCCTGACTTTC	18	TRBV5-5	TRBJ2-6	few	-
CASSLVAEETQYF	TGCGCCAGCAGCTTGGTTGCGGAAGAGACCCAGTACTTC	13	TRBV5-1	TRBJ2-5	few	-
CASRFRTSGTAGELFF	TGTGCCAGCAGGTTCAGGACTAGCGGGACTGCCGGGGAGCTGTTTTTT	16	TRBV7-9	TRBJ2-2	-	TRBD2
CASSLDTIYEQYF	TGCGCCAGCAGCCTGGACACAATCTACGAGCAGTACTTC	13	TRBV5-1	TRBJ2-7	few	-
CASSLYEGSQYF	TGTGCCAGCAGTTTATATGAGGGAAGCCAGTACTTC	12	TRBV12-3/TRBV12-4	TRBJ2-5	-	-
CASSLRGTNSYEQYF	TGCGCCAGCAGCTTGAGAGGGACTAACTCCTACGAGCAGTACTTC	15	TRBV5-1	TRBJ2-7	few	TRBD2
CSAKGRAGVNQPQHF	TGCAGTGCAAAGGGGAGGGCGGGGGTCAATCAGCCCCAGCATTTT	15	TRBV20-1	TRBJ1-5	-	-
CSAMGSGETQYF	TGCAGTGCTATGGGGTCGGGAGAGACCCAGTACTTC	12	TRBV20-1	TRBJ2-5	-	-
CATVRGGLVYEQYF	TGTGCCACCGTAAGAGGGGGCCTCGTTTACGAGCAGTACTTC	14	TRBV6-1	TRBJ2-7	few	TRBD1
CASSLRAGGPYEQYF	TGCGCCAGCAGCTTGCGAGCGGGAGGGCCGTACGAGCAGTACTTC	15	TRBV5-1	TRBJ2-7	many	TRBD2
CASSQDLGEETQYF	TGTGCCAGCAGCCAAGATCTGGGGGAAGAGACCCAGTACTTC	14	TRBV14	TRBJ2-5	many	-
CASSQDPRRVRYNEQFF	TGCGCCAGCAGCCAAGATCCTCGAAGGGTGAGATACAATGAGCAGTTCTTC	17	TRBV4-3	TRBJ2-1	many	-
CASSLGLEDTQYF	TGTGCCAGCAGTTTAGGGCTGGAGGATACGCAGTATTTT	13	TRBV12-3/TRBV12-4	TRBJ2-3	many	-
CASSLPAVGQGGYEQYF	TGTGCCAGCAGCTTACCTGCAGTGGGGCAGGGAGGTTACGAGCAGTACTTC	17	TRBV7-9	TRBJ2-7	few	-
CASSSYGLAGETYNEQFF	TGTGCCAGCAGTTCGTACGGACTAGCGGGGGAGACCTACAATGAGCAGTTCTTC	18	TRBV6-2/TRBV6-3	TRBJ2-1	-	TRBD2
CASSLGGTGYNEQFF	TGTGCCAGCAGTTTAGGTGGGACAGGCTACAATGAGCAGTTCTTC	15	TRBV5-1	TRBJ2-1	many	TRBD1
CATSDRTSGGYNEQFF	TGTGCCACCAGTGATCGCACTAGCGGGGGGTATAATGAGCAGTTCTTC	16	TRBV24-1	TRBJ2-1	few	TRBD2
CSVEGTSGRSNEQFF	TGCAGCGTTGAGGGGACTAGCGGGAGGTCAAATGAGCAGTTCTTC	15	TRBV29-1	TRBJ2-1	few	TRBD2
CASSLVVALGTDTQYF	TGTGCCAGCAGCTTAGTCGTAGCTTTAGGCACAGATACGCAGTATTTT	16	TRBV7-2	TRBJ2-3	-	-
CASSPLLETQYF	TGTGCCAGCAGTCCTCTTTTAGAGACCCAGTACTTC	12	TRBV7-2	TRBJ2-5	-	-
CATSDGMNTEAFF	TGTGCCACCAGTGACGGTATGAACACTGAAGCTTTCTTT	13	TRBV24-1	TRBJ1-1	few	-
CASSQRQGIANQPQHF	TGTGCCAGCAGCCAAAGACAGGGAATCGCCAATCAGCCCCAGCATTTT	16	TRBV4-2	TRBJ1-5	few	TRBD1
CATRGQYYGYTF	TGTGCCACCCGGGGACAATACTATGGCTACACCTTC	12	TRBV7-6	TRBJ1-2	-	-
CASSSERHLGHEQFF	TGTGCCAGCAGTTCAGAAAGACACCTAGGACATGAGCAGTTCTTC	15	TRBV28	TRBJ2-1	-	-
CASSRGGQGSTDTQYF	TGTGCCAGCAGCCGGGGGGGACAGGGTAGCACAGATACGCAGTATTTT	16	TRBV4-2	TRBJ2-3	few	TRBD1
CASSLVPGLAGGEQYF	TGTGCCAGCAGCTTAGTGCCGGGACTAGCGGGAGGGGAGCAGTACTTC	16	TRBV7-2	TRBJ2-7	-	TRBD2
CSARTGGAETQYF	TGCAGTGCTAGGACTGGGGGGGCGGAGACCCAGTACTTC	13	TRBV20-1	TRBJ2-5	-	-
CASSDPGQTTTNEKLFF	TGTGCCAGCAGTGACCCGGGACAGACTACAACTAATGAAAAACTGTTTTTT	17	TRBV25-1	TRBJ1-4	-	TRBD1
CSARTPLVAEAQYF	TGCAGTGCTAGAACCCCTCTAGTGGCCGAGGCCCAGTACTTC	14	TRBV20-1	TRBJ2-5	few	-
CAISETGNEKLFF	TGTGCCATCAGTGAGACAGGAAATGAAAAACTGTTTTTT	13	TRBV10-3	TRBJ1-4	few	-
CASSLATGHLAKNIQYF	TGTGCCAGCAGCTTGGCAACGGGACACTTAGCCAAAAACATTCAGTACTTC	17	TRBV5-5	TRBJ2-4	few	-
CASSHIIDGDGTQYF	TGTGCCAGCAGCCACATCATAGACGGTGATGGGACCCAGTACTTC	15	TRBV7-9	TRBJ2-5	-	-
CSVTTESYNEQFF	TGCAGCGTGACGACTGAGTCCTACAATGAGCAGTTCTTC	13	TRBV29-1	TRBJ2-1	-	-
CAISSPGGNTGELFF	TGTGCCATCAGCTCGCCCGGAGGGAACACCGGGGAGCTGTTTTTT	15	TRBV10-3	TRBJ2-2	few	-
CASSRTDYNEQFF	TGCGCCAGCAGTCGGACAGACTACAATGAGCAGTTCTTC	13	TRBV10-2	TRBJ2-1	few	-
CSARDLPQGAHSNQPQHF	TGCAGTGCTAGAGATCTCCCTCAGGGGGCCCATAGCAATCAGCCCCAGCATTTT	18	TRBV20-1	TRBJ1-5	-	TRBD1
CASSSTTGTADTQYF	TGCGCCAGCAGCTCCACGACAGGGACGGCAGATACGCAGTATTTT	15	TRBV5-1	TRBJ2-3	few	TRBD1
CATSDLDTQYF	TGTGCCACCAGTGATTTAGATACGCAGTATTTT	11	TRBV24-1	TRBJ2-3	few	-
CASSPRGPTETQYF	TGTGCCAGCAGTCCCCGGGGGCCTACGGAGACCCAGTACTTC	14	TRBV11-2	TRBJ2-5	few	-
CSVESRGQGANVLTF	TGCAGCGTTGAGTCCAGGGGGCAAGGGGCCAACGTCCTGACTTTC	15	TRBV29-1	TRBJ2-6	-	TRBD1
CASSYRGDLQPQHF	TGTGCCAGCAGTTACCGTGGGGATCTTCAGCCCCAGCATTTT	14	TRBV6-5	TRBJ1-5	few	-
CATSDFGQGEETQYF	TGTGCCACCAGTGATTTCGGCCAGGGTGAGGAGACCCAGTACTTC	15	TRBV24-1	TRBJ2-5	few	-
CASSVSGTVSYEQYF	TGCGCCAGCAGCGTCTCCGGGACAGTATCCTACGAGCAGTACTTC	15	TRBV5-1	TRBJ2-7	few	TRBD1
CSVVFRYSYEQYF	TGCAGCGTCGTTTTTAGGTACTCCTACGAGCAGTACTTC	13	TRBV29-1	TRBJ2-7	many	-